Presented here are 31 T cell receptor beta chains from one specimen sequenced in a study of blood T cell repertoires in COVID-19. Sequenced by immunoSEQ multiplex PCR; TCRdb stores in-frame clones only, minus some. The sample has approximately 68,000 clones, approximately 85% seen once; the top ten hold roughly 32%. Sequences were obtained from peripheral blood. The receptors shown here come from a woman of 80 years or more with active or convalescent COVID-19.

The CDR3 nucleotides read TGTGCCACCAGCAGAGACTACACAGATACGCAGTATTTT. This translates into CATSRDYTDTQYF. This sequence joins TRBV15 and TRBJ2-3; D is uncertain. CDR1 is LNHNV, CDR2 YYDKDF, per germline (reference sequence). The CDR3 is 13 residues long. The germline V and J ends were trimmed by 0 bases and 2 bases, with 3 bases remaining between them.

This clone was recorded once. This chain connects TRBV7-9 to TRBJ1-1; 7 positions agree with TRBD1. Germline CDR1 and CDR2: SEHNR and FQNEAQ (reference sequence). The CDR3 is 13 residues long. Unmatched junction bases numbered 7, after V lost 11 bases and J lost 1 base. The CDR3 protein is CAGMGQQNTEAFF. The CDR3 coding sequence is TGTGCCGGGATGGGACAGCAGAACACTGAAGCTTTCTTT.

The rearrangement joins TRBV15 to TRBJ2-1; weak D call: TRBD1 (6 bases). The CDR3 is 16 amino acids. Trimming removed 0 bases at V and 7 bases at J, with 16 bases between. Germline loops: CDR1 LNHNV, CDR2 YYDKDF (reference sequence). CDR3 amino acids: CATSRDGGRVGNEQFF. The CDR3 DNA is TGTGCCACCAGCAGAGATGGGGGCAGGGTCGGGAATGAGCAGTTCTTC.

This chain links TRBV5-1 with TRBJ1-2; D is possibly TRBD1 (6 bases). Trimming removed 0 bases from V and 5 bases from J, with 14 bases in between. This CDR3 is built from 15 residues. The germline gives CDR1 SGHRS, CDR2 YFSETQ. The CDR3 loop is CASSLVSTGLYGYTF. CDR3 DNA sequence: TGCGCCAGCAGCTTGGTATCAACAGGGCTTTATGGCTACACCTTC.

V and J are TRBV7-6 and TRBJ1-5; tentative D call: TRBD1 (6 bases). Germline CDR1 is SGHVS and CDR2 is FNYEAQ. The CDR3 covers 15 residues. V lost 7 bases, J lost 2 bases, and 15 bases lay in between. The CDR3 sequence: CASTGGEGGNQPQHF. CDR3 DNA: TGTGCCAGCACCGGCGGGGAGGGGGGCAATCAGCCCCAGCATTTT.

This sequence joins TRBV10-3 and TRBJ2-5; D gene ambiguous. The CDR3 contains 15 residues. From germline, CDR1 is ENHRY and CDR2 SYGVKD. V was clipped by 0 bases and J by 5 bases, with 13 bases between them. The chain's CDR3 is CAISESSRRGETQYF. CDR3 in DNA: TGTGCCATCAGTGAGTCAAGCAGGCGTGGGGAGACCCAGTACTTC.

The rearrangement joins TRBV7-8 to TRBJ2-3; TRBD1 matches at 12 bases. This CDR3 has 16 amino acids. Trimming took 5 bases from V and 4 from J; bases not matched to a gene: 7. Germline loops: CDR1 SGHVS, CDR2 FQNEAQ. CDR3 in amino acids: CASSPWDRGRADTQYF. The CDR3 DNA is TGTGCCAGCAGCCCCTGGGACAGGGGGCGTGCAGATACGCAGTATTTT.

The chain carries TRBV9 and TRBJ2-1; D may be TRBD1 (5 bases). The V gene lost 0 bases and the J gene lost 3 bases, with 10 bases spanning the gap. This CDR3 comprises 15 residues. Germline lookup yields CDR1 SGDLS and CDR2 YYNGEE. The DNA for the CDR3 is TGTGCCAGCAGCGTAGAGGGGTCAGTCTACAATGAGCAGTTCTTC. Protein sequence: CASSVEGSVYNEQFF.

In DNA, the CDR3 is TGTGCCAGTAGTATCGGACTAGCGGGGGTCGATGAGCAGTTCTTC. Residues: CASSIGLAGVDEQFF. The chain is built from TRBV19 and TRBJ2-1; 13 bases fit TRBD2. Per the germline V gene, CDR1 is LNHDA and CDR2 is SQIVND (reference sequence). Trimming at V came to 3 bases and at J to 8 bases, leaving 4 bases not matched to a gene. This CDR3 has 15 amino acids.

This chain's CDR3 is CASSLAGQSPGSYTF. The DNA of the CDR3 is TGTGCCAGCAGCTTAGCGGGACAGTCGCCCGGCAGCTACACCTTC. This chain joins TRBV7-2 and TRBJ1-2, with 7 bases that match TRBD1. Germline lookup yields CDR1 SGHTA and CDR2 FQGNSA. This CDR3 has 15 residues. Trimming at V came to 0 bases and at J to 9 bases, leaving 10 bases not matched to a gene.

The chain recombines TRBV4-1 with TRBJ2-1; TRBD2 matches 11 bases. Germline V CDR1 and CDR2: MGHRA, YSYEKL. The CDR3 sequence is 16 residues long. Trimming removed 1 base from V and 6 bases from J; junction bases left unmatched: 5. The CDR3 DNA follows: TGCGCCAGCAGCCAAGCAGGGCTAGCGGGGGGCAATGAGCAGTTCTTC. Residues: CASSQAGLAGGNEQFF.

The chain combines TRBV7-2 with TRBJ2-3; no firm D call. Germline CDR1 SGHTA, CDR2 FQGNSA. The CDR3 covers 14 residues. Trimming pared 2 bases from V and 4 bases from J, leaving 10 bases between. The CDR3 region has the DNA TGTGCCAGCAGCTTATCCGTGTTCCCAGATACGCAGTATTTT. It is translated as CASSLSVFPDTQYF.

The chain links TRBV11-2 to TRBJ1-5; the D is unclear. The V gene lost 4 bases and the J gene lost 0 bases, with 7 bases spanning the gap. CDR3 size: 14 residues. Germline-derived CDR1 and CDR2 are SGHAT and FQNNGV. CDR3 sequence: CASSSGYSNQPQHF. CDR3 bases: TGTGCCAGCAGCTCGGGATATAGCAATCAGCCCCAGCATTTT. Full variable domain (rest looked up from reference TRBV11-2 and TRBJ1-5): EAGVAQSPRYKIIEKRQSVAFWCNPISGHATLYWYQQILGQGPKLLIQFQNNGVVDDSQLPKDRFSAERLKGVDSTLKIQPAKLEDSAVYLCASSSGYSNQPQHFGDGTRLSIL.

The V and J genes are TRBV10-3 and TRBJ1-2; D not certain. V lost 4 bases and J lost 5, with 8 bases in between. Germline CDR1 reads ENHRY; CDR2 reads SYGVKD. This CDR3 is built from 12 residues. CDR3 residues: CAISAEAYGYTF. CDR3 nucleotides: TGTGCCATCAGTGCGGAAGCGTATGGCTACACCTTC.

This clone was counted between two and nine times. The chain recombines TRBV5-1 with TRBJ2-3; 15 nucleotides align to TRBD2. The CDR3 runs 16 residues. From germline, CDR1 is SGHRS and CDR2 YFSETQ. The ends lost 0 bases at V and 11 bases at J; junction bases unmatched: 7. The CDR3 loop is CASSLEAGTSGGLQYF. The DNA for the CDR3 is TGCGCCAGCAGCTTGGAGGCCGGGACTAGCGGGGGGTTGCAGTATTTT.

This sequence joins TRBV5-1 and TRBJ1-1; TRBD1 aligns across 7 bases. This CDR3 has 14 residues. Germline V gene data show CDR1 as SGHRS and CDR2 as YFSETQ. V shed 1 base and J 1 base; nucleotides not matched to a gene: 1. The CDR3 reads CASSLNRGNTEAFF. The CDR3 region has the DNA TGCGCCAGCAGCTTGAACAGGGGGAACACTGAAGCTTTCTTT.

The chain is built from TRBV6-2 or TRBV6-3 and TRBJ1-5; 9 bases are shared with TRBD1. V lost 4 bases to trimming and J lost 1 base; unmatched junction nucleotides: 5. Germline lookup yields CDR1 MNHEY and CDR2 SVGEGT. The CDR3 runs 16 residues. The chain's CDR3 is CASSLHRGLSNQPQHF. In DNA form, the CDR3 reads TGTGCCAGCAGTTTACACAGGGGGCTAAGCAATCAGCCCCAGCATTTT.

The chain couples TRBV6-2 or TRBV6-3 to TRBJ1-6; no firm D call. Deletions cut 2 bases from V and 8 bases from J, with 10 bases between. From germline, CDR1 is MNHEY and CDR2 SVGEGT. The CDR3 spans 14 residues. CDR3 nucleotides: TGTGCCAGCAGTTACAGTTTCAGTGATTCACCCCTCCACTTT. It is translated as CASSYSFSDSPLHF.

This chain connects TRBV7-3 to TRBJ2-2, with TRBD2 matching over 10 bases. Germline CDR1 and CDR2: SGHTA and FQGTGA. The CDR3 is 15 amino acids. The ends lost 5 bases at V and 4 bases at J; junction bases unmatched: 4. The CDR3 loop reads CASSLTSGVTGELFF. For the CDR3, the DNA is TGTGCCAGCAGCCTCACTAGCGGGGTCACCGGGGAGCTGTTTTTT.

V is TRBV11-2 and J is TRBJ2-3; 9 bases agree with TRBD2. The CDR3 consists of 17 residues. V gave up 7 bases and J gave up 2 bases; unmatched junction bases: 13. Germline values: CDR1 SGHAT, CDR2 FQNNGV. The DNA for the CDR3 is TGTGCCAGCACCCTAAGCTGGAGCGGGGGGTACACAGATACGCAGTATTTT. Translated: CASTLSWSGGYTDTQYF.

This rearrangement joins TRBV4-1 to TRBJ1-2; 8 bases are a match to TRBD1. The V gene end was trimmed by 4 bases and the J gene end by 4 bases; junction bases not matched to a gene: 5. CDR3 length: 14 amino acids. CDR1 and CDR2 (germline): MGHRA, YSYEKL. CDR3: CASSPGQGGYGYTF. Written as DNA, the CDR3 is TGCGCCAGCAGCCCAGGACAGGGTGGCTATGGCTACACCTTC.

The rearrangement uses TRBV11-3 and TRBJ1-1, with D perhaps matching TRBD1 (5 bases). Germline assignment: CDR1 SGHNT and CDR2 YENEEA. Trimming shortened V by 1 base and J by 7 bases, and 7 bases separated the two germline ends. This CDR3 spans 12 amino acids. CDR3 bases: TGTGCCAGCAGCTTAGCCCAGGGTGAAGCTTTCTTT. Its translation is CASSLAQGEAFF.

The chain has TRBV7-2 and TRBJ2-5, with 7 bases lining up with TRBD2. Germline-derived CDR1 and CDR2 are SGHTA and FQGNSA. The V and J ends lost 3 bases and 4 bases, in that order; junction bases with no gene match: 5. CDR3 length: 14 residues. CDR3 residues: CASSFIRGGETQYF. As DNA, the CDR3 is TGTGCCAGCAGCTTCATCCGCGGGGGAGAGACCCAGTACTTC.

This clone was observed a few times. CDR3 sequence (DNA): TGTGCCAGCAGCTACCCTAGCGGGGGGGCCGCGGATACGCAGTATTTT. It specifies CASSYPSGGAADTQYF. This chain uses TRBV5-6 with TRBJ2-3; 12 nucleotides align to TRBD2. Trimming removed 3 bases from V and 6 bases from J; junction bases left unmatched: 8. This CDR3 comprises 16 residues. CDR1 and CDR2 (germline): SGHDT, YYEEEE.

V usage is TRBV6-2 or TRBV6-3 and J usage is TRBJ2-6; D is uncertain. This CDR3 comprises 17 residues. CDR1 is MNHEY, CDR2 SVGEGT, per germline. V gave up 6 bases and J gave up 0 bases, with 15 bases separating them. The CDR3 protein is CASSPHGGSSGANVLTF. As DNA, the CDR3 is TGTGCCAGCAGCCCTCATGGTGGCAGCTCTGGGGCCAACGTCCTGACTTTC.

The CDR3 DNA reads as TGTGCCAGCTCGCGAAATCCGGGGGGCGTTAATCAGCCCCAGCATTTT. This gives the protein CASSRNPGGVNQPQHF. This sequence joins TRBV18 and TRBJ1-5, with D maybe TRBD1 (6 bases). V lost 6 bases, J lost 4 bases, and 19 bases lay in between. CDR1 is KGHSH and CDR2 is LQKENI in the germline V gene. The CDR3 is 16 residues long. Combining the CDR3 with reference TRBV18 and TRBJ1-5 gives the whole variable domain NAGVMQNPRHLVRRRGQEARLRCSPMKGHSHVYWYRQLPEEGLKFMVYLQKENIIDESGMPKERFSAEFPKEGPSILRIQQVVRGDSAAYFCASSRNPGGVNQPQHFGDGTRLSIL.

The chain combines TRBV7-2 with TRBJ1-1; D possibly corresponds to TRBD1 (5 bases). Trimming took 1 base from V and 5 from J, leaving 11 bases between them. The germline gives CDR1 SGHTA, CDR2 FQGNSA. The CDR3 totals 14 residues. The CDR3 loop is CASSLGGLLTEAFF. The CDR3 coding sequence is TGTGCCAGCAGCTTAGGGGGACTCTTAACTGAAGCTTTCTTT.

The chain links TRBV11-2 to TRBJ2-4; TRBD1 is a possible D gene (6 bases). V was pared by 1 base and J by 1 base, with 8 bases between. There are 15 residues in the CDR3. The germline CDR1 and CDR2 sequences are SGHAT and FQNNGV. The CDR3 is CASSLVDRAKNIQYF. The CDR3 region has the DNA TGTGCCAGCAGCTTAGTAGACAGGGCCAAAAACATTCAGTACTTC.

This clone was detected once. The rearrangement links TRBV30 to TRBJ1-4; perhaps TRBD1 as D (5 bases). Trimming cost V 0 bases and J 0 bases, with 20 bases left between them. Germline CDR1 and CDR2: GTSNPN and SVGIG (reference sequence). The CDR3 is 19 residues long. The CDR3 DNA is TGTGCCTGGAGTGTATATTGGGGCGGACTAATAACAACTAATGAAAAACTGTTTTTT. It yields the protein CAWSVYWGGLITTNEKLFF.

As concerns this clone: The junction departs from germline at one end; a sequencing error may be responsible. This rearrangement joins TRBV7-7 to TRBJ2-5; 7 bases match TRBD1. The CDR3 sequence is 14 residues long. Germline V gives CDR1 SSHAT, CDR2 FNYEAQ (reference sequence). CDR3 nucleotide sequence: TGTGCTAGCAGCCAGACAGGGAACCAAGAGACCCAGTACTTC. It codes for CASSQTGNQETQYF.

The chain is built from TRBV7-2 and TRBJ2-3, with 7 bases matching TRBD2. With 1 base clipped from V and 2 bases from J, the junction kept 0 bases outside the gene matches. CDR1 SGHTA and CDR2 FQGNSA come from the germline V gene. This CDR3 has 14 amino acids. CDR3 sequence (DNA): TGTGCCAGCAGCTTAGGGGACTACACAGATACGCAGTATTTT. It codes for CASSLGDYTDTQYF. Full variable domain (remainder filled in from reference TRBV7-2 and TRBJ2-3): GAGVSQSPSNKVTEKGKDVELRCDPISGHTALYWYRQSLGQGLEFLIYFQGNSAPDKSGLPSDRFSAERTGGSVSTLTIQRTQQEDSAVYLCASSLGDYTDTQYFGPGTRLTVL.